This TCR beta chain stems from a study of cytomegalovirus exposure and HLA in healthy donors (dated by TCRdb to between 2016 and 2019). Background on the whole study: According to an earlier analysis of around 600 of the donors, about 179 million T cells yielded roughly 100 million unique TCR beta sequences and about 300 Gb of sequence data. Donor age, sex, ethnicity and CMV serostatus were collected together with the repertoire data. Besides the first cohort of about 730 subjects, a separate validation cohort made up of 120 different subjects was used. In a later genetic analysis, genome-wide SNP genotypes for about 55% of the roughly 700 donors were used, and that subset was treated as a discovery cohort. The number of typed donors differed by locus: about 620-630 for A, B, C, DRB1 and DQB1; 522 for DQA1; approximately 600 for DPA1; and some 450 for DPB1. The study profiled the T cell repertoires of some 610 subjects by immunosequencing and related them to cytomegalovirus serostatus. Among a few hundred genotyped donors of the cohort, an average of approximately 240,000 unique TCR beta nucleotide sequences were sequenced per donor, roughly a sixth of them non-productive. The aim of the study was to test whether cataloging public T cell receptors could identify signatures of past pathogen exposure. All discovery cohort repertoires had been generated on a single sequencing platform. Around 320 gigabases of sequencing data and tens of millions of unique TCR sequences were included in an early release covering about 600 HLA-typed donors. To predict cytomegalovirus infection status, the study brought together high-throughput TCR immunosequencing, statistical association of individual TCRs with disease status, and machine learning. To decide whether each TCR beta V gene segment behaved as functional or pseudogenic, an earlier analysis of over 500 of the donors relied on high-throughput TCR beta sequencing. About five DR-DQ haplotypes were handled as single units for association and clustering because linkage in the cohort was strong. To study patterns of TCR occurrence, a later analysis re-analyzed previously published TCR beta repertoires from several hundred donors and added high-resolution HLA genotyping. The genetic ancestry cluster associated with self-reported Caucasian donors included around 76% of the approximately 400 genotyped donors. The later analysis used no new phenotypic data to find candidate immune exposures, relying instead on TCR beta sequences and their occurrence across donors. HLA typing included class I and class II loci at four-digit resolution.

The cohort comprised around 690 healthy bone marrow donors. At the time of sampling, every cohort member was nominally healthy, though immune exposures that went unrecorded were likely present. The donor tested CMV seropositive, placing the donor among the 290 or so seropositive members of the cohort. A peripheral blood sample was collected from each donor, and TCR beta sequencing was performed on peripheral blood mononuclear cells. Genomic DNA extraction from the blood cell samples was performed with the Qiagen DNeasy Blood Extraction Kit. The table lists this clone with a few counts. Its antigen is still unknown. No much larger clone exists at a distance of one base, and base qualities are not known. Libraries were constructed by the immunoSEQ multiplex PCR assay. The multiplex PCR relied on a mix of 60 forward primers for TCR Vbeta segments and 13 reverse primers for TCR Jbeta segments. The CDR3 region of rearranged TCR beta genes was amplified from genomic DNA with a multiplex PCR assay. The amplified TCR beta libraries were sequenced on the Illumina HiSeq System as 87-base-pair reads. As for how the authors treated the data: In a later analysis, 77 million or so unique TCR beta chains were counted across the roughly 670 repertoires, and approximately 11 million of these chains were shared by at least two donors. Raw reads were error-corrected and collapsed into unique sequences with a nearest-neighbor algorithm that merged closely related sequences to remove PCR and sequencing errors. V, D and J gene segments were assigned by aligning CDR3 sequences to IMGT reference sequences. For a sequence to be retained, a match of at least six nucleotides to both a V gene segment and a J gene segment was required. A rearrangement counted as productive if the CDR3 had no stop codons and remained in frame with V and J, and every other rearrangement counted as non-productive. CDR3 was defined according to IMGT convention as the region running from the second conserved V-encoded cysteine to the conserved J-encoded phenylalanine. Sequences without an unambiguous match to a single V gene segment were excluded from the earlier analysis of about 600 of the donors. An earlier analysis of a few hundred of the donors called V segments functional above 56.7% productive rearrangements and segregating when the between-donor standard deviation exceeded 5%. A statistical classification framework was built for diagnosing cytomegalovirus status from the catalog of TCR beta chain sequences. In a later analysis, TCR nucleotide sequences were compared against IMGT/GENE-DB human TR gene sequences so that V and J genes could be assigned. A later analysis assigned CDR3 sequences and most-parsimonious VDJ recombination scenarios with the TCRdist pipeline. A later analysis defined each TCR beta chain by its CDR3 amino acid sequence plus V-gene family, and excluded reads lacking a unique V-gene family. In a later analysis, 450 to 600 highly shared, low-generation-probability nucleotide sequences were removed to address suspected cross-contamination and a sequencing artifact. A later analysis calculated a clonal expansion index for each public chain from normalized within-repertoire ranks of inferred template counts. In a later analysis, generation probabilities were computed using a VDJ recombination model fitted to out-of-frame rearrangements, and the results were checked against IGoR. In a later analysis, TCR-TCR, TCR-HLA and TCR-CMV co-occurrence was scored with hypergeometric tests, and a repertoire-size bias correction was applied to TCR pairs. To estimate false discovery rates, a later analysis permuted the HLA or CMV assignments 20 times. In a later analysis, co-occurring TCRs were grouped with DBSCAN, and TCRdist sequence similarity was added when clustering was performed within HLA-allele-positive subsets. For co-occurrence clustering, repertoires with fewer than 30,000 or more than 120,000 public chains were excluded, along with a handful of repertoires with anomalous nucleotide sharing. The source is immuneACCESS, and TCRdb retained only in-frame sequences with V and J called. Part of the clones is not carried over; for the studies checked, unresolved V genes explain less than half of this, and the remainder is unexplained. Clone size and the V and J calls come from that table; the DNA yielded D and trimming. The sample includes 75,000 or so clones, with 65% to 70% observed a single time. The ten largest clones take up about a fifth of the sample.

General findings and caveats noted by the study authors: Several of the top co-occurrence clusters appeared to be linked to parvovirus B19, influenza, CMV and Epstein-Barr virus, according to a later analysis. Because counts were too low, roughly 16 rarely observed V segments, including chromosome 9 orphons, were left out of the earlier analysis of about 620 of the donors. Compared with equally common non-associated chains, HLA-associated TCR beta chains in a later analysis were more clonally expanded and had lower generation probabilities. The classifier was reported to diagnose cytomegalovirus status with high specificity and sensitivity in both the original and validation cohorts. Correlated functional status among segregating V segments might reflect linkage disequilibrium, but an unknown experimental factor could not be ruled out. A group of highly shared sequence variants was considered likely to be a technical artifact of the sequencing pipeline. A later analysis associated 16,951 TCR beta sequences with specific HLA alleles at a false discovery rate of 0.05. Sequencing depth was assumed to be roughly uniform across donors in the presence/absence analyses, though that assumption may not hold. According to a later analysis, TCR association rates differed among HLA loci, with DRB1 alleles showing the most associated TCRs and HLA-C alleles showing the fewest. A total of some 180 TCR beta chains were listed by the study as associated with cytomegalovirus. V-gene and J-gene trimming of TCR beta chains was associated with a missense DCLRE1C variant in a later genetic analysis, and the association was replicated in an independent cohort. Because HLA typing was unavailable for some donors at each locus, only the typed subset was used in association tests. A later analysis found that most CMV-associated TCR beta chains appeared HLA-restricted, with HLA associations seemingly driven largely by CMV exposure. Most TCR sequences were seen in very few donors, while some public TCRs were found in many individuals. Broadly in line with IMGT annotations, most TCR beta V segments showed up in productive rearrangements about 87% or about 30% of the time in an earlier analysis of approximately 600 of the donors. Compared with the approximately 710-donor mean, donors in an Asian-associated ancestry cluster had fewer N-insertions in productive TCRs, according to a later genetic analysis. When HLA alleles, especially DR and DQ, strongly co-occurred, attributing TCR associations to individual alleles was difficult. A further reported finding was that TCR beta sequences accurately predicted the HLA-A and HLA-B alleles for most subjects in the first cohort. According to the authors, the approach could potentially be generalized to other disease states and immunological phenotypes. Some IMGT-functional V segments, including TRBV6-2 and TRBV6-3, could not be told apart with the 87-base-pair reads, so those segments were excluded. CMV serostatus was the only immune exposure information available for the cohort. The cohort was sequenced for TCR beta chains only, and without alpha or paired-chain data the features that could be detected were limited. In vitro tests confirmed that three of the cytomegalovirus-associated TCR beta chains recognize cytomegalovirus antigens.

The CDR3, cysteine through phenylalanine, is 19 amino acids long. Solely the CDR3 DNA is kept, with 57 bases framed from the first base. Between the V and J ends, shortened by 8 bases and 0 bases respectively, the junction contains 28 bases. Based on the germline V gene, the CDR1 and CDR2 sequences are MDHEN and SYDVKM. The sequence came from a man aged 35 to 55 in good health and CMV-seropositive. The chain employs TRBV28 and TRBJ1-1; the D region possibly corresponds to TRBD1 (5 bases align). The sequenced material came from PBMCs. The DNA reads TGTGCCAGCGGATCCCCGGTTCCGGACAATACCAACGTGAACACTGAAGCTTTCTTT. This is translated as CASGSPVPDNTNVNTEAFF.